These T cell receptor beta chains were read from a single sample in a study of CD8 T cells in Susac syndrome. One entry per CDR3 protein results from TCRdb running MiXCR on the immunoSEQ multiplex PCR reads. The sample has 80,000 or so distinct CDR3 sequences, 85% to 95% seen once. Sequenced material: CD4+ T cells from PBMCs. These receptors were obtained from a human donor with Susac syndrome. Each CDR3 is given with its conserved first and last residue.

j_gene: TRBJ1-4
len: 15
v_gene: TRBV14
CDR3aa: CASSPTPGLGEKLFF

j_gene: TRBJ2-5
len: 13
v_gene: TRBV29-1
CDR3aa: CSVEDLGGWGQYF

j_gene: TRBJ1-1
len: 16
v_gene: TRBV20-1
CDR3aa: CSARAFSGHLDTEAFF

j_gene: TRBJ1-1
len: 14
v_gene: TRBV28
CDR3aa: CASRGGGENTEAFF

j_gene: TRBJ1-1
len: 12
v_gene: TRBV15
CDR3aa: CATSRGQGEAFF

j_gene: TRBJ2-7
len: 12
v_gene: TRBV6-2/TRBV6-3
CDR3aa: CASSLGVHEQYF

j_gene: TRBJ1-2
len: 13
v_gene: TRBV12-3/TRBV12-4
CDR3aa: CASSFTTLGGYTF

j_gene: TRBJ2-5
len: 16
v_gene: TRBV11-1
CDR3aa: CASSLRVNKYQETQYF

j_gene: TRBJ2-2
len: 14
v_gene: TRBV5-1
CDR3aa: CASSLGASTGELFF

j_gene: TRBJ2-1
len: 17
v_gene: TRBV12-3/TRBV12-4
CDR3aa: CASSLARWGEPYNEQFF

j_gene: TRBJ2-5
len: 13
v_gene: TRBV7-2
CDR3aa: CASSGGLAETQYF

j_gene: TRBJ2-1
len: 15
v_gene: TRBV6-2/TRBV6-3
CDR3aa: CASSKAGSSYNEQFF

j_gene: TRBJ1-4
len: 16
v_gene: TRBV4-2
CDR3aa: CASSQESYSTNEKLFF

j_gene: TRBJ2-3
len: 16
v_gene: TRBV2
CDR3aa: CASSGGTDWGTDTQYF

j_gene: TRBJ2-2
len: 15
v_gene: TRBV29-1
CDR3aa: CSVGLGGGGTGELFF

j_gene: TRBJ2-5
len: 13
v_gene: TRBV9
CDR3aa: CASSSSGRETQYF

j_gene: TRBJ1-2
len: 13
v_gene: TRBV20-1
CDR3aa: CSAKDRDQYGYTF

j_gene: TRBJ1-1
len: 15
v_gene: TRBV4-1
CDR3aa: CASSQGQGKNTEAFF

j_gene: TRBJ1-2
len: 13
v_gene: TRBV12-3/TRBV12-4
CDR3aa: CASSNGHGYGYTF

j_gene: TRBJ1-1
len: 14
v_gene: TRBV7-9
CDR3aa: CASSLFAGGTEAFF

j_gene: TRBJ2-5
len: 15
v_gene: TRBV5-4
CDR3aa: CASSLTQGAWETQYF

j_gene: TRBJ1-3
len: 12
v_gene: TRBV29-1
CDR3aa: CSIAGSGNTIYF

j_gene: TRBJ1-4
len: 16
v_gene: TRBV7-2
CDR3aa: CASSLVAGGNPEKLFF

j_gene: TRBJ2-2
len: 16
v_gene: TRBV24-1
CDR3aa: CATGRDSYFNTGELFF

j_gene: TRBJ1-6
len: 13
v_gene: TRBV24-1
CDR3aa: CATPRGARSPLHF

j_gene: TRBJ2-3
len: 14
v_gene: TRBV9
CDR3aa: CASTRAGEGDTQYF

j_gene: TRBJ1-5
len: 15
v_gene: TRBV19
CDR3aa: CASSTSGTGARPQHF

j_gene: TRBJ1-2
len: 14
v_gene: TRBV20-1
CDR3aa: CSARDHRGIYGYTF

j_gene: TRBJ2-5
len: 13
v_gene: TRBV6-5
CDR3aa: CASSYRRGETQYF

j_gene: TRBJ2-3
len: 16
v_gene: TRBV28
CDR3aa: CASSPLGLAGLDTQYF

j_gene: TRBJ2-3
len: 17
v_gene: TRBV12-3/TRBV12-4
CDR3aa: CASSSSGLAGVTDTQYF

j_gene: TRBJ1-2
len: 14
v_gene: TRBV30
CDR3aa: CARAPRIQIYGYTF